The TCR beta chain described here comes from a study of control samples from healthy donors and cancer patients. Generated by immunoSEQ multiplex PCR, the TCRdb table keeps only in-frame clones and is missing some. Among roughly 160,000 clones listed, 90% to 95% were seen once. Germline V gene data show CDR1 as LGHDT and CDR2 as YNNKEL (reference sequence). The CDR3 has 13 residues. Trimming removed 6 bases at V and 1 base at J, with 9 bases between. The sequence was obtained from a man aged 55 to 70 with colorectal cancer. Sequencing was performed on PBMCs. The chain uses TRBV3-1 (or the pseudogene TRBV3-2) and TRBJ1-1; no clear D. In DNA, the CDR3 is TGTGCCAGCAGACAACTCAAGAACACTGAAGCTTTCTTT. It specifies CASRQLKNTEAFF.